The rows below give T cell receptor beta chains drawn from one sample of a study of T-cell memory formation after mild COVID-19. TCRdb itself ran the 5' RACE reads through MiXCR, one entry per CDR3 protein. The sample holds a few hundred thousand distinct CDR3 sequences, 8.2% seen once. The sequencing sample was made of PBMCs or a T cell subset sorted from them (not recorded which). Source of these receptors: a man aged 18 to 29 who had mild COVID-19 (a few samples of this study predate the infection). Cell type and time point are not known. Both conserved end residues are trimmed from each CDR3. A D gene is named only where the DNA matches it firmly.

j_call	d_call	v_call	cdr3_aa
TRBJ1-5	NA	TRBV7-2	ASSLALNSNQPQH
TRBJ2-1	TRBD2	TRBV20-1	SAGGTAGVYNEQF
TRBJ2-1	NA	TRBV6-6	ASSYGRLNEQF
TRBJ1-5	NA	TRBV6-6	ASSRQHNQPQH
TRBJ1-2	NA	TRBV20-1	SARGTAANYGYT
TRBJ2-1	TRBD2	TRBV9	ASSVAPSGGDEQF
TRBJ1-5	NA	TRBV24-1	ATSGAGALSPQH
TRBJ2-1	NA	TRBV7-9	ASSPLGQTALYNEQF
TRBJ1-1	TRBD1	TRBV18	ASSPQGADTEAF
TRBJ2-3	TRBD2	TRBV5-1	ASSPDASGGRTQY
TRBJ2-5	NA	TRBV7-2	ASSFPRLGLETQY
TRBJ2-3	NA	TRBV4-1	ASSQEGGPSVDTQY
TRBJ1-1	NA	TRBV10-3	AISESVQTNTEAF
TRBJ1-1	NA	TRBV24-1	ATSDSGRTNTEAF
TRBJ2-5	NA	TRBV5-1	ASSWQGGISQETQY